The present T cell receptor (beta chain) was sequenced within a study of cytomegalovirus exposure and HLA in healthy donors. For the study at large: An earlier analysis identified 120 million or so unique TCR beta sequences in about 179 million T cells. From HLA-typed donors, an early data release held roughly 89 million unique TCRs.

PCR employed 60 Vbeta and 13 Jbeta primers. The protocol was immunoSEQ multiplex PCR, while the TCRdb copy is restricted to in-frame clones and leaves out a portion. The repertoire holds about 170,000 clones, with approximately 65% as singletons. Concerning this clone: Its antigen is currently unknown.

Study results and limitations: Some V segments (TRBV6-2 and TRBV6-3 among them) were excluded as indistinguishable. Previous analysis showed most TCR beta V segments were productive about 90% or about 30% of the time.

The CDR3 length is 13 residues. Per germline, CDR1 SQVTM and CDR2 ANQGSEA. V lost 4 bases and J lost 4; bases outside the gene matches: 6. The TCR sequence derives from a man aged 35 to 55 in good health and CMV-seronegative. The rearrangement joins TRBV29-1 to TRBJ1-1; 7 bases are a match to TRBD1. The source material was PBMCs. CDR3 sequence: CSVAAQGGTEAFF. The CDR3 bases are TGCAGCGTTGCAGCCCAGGGGGGCACTGAAGCTTTCTTT.